This TCR beta chain was sequenced for a study of blood T cell repertoires in COVID-19. Study-level information: Samples representing acute and convalescent COVID-19 were sourced from the United States, Italy and Spain. Sources were T cells, B-cell-depleted T cells, or PBMCs; the material itself was cDNA or gDNA.

V lost 6 bases to trimming and J lost 9 bases, with 9 bases between them. The CDR3 runs 11 residues. Germline CDR1 reads MNHEY; CDR2 reads SVGEGT. As handled by the study authors: Scientists estimated how many nucleated cells there were by amplifying reference gene primers. TCRdb's copy holds only in-frame clones and misses some; the assay was immunoSEQ multiplex PCR. V and J calls and clone size are given by that table; D and trimming were obtained from the DNA. The table lists roughly 70,000 clones, about 93% of them singletons, with 6.9% in the top ten. The chain joins TRBV6-2 or TRBV6-3 to TRBJ1-5; D is uncertain. The sequence was collected from a human donor in a cohort sampled during active COVID-19. Sequenced: peripheral blood. CDR3 sequence: CASSQGGPQHF. CDR3 nucleotide sequence: TGTGCCAGCAGCCAAGGCGGGCCCCAGCATTTT.